The 26 T cell receptor beta chains in this list originate from one sample, sequenced in a study of blood T cell repertoires in COVID-19. The assay was immunoSEQ multiplex PCR, and TCRdb's table has in-frame clones only and misses some. The sample yields around 80,000 clones, approximately 83% seen once. Material: peripheral blood. The receptors come from a human donor in a cohort sampled during active COVID-19.

This clone showed up just a few times. This chain connects TRBV11-2 to TRBJ1-6; tentatively, D is TRBD1 (5 bases). From germline, CDR1 is SGHAT and CDR2 FQNNGV. V was pared by 5 bases and J by 7 bases, with 12 bases between. The CDR3 totals 14 residues. The CDR3 loop reads CASSPRRGNSPLHF. The DNA of the CDR3 is TGTGCCAGCAGCCCGCGACGGGGGAATTCACCCCTCCACTTT. The variable domain in full, completed from reference TRBV11-2 and TRBJ1-6, reads EAGVAQSPRYKIIEKRQSVAFWCNPISGHATLYWYQQILGQGPKLLIQFQNNGVVDDSQLPKDRFSAERLKGVDSTLKIQPAKLEDSAVYLCASSPRRGNSPLHFGNGTRLTVT.

The chain links TRBV9 to TRBJ2-1, with 7 nucleotides matching TRBD2. Germline CDR1 and CDR2: SGDLS and YYNGEE. V lost 0 bases, J lost 10 bases, and 4 bases stayed unmatched. The CDR3 contains 13 residues. The chain's CDR3 is CASSVVSSGEQFF. Written as DNA, the CDR3 is TGTGCCAGCAGCGTAGTGAGTAGCGGGGAGCAGTTCTTC. Drawing the rest from reference TRBV9 and TRBJ2-1, the complete variable domain is DSGVTQTPKHLITATGQRVTLRCSPRSGDLSVYWYQQSLDQGLQFLIQYYNGEERAKGNILERFSAQQFPDLHSELNLSSLELGDSALYFCASSVVSSGEQFFGPGTRLTVL.

J is TRBJ1-2 and V is TRBV3-1 (or the pseudogene TRBV3-2); D is unresolved. The V and J ends lost 1 base and 7 bases respectively, with 10 bases between them. The CDR3 contains 13 residues. CDR1 is LGHDT and CDR2 is YNNKEL in the germline V gene (reference sequence). The CDR3 sequence is CASSQGRAGGYTF. CDR3 nucleotide sequence: TGTGCCAGCAGCCAAGGAAGGGCGGGTGGCTACACCTTC.

This chain joins TRBV28 and TRBJ2-1, with D possibly TRBD1 on 6 matching bases. The V and J ends lost 2 bases and 5 bases respectively, with 10 bases between them. Germline CDR1 MDHEN, CDR2 SYDVKM. The CDR3 length is 14 residues. The DNA of the CDR3 is TGTGCCAGCAGTTTAATGGGGGCACACAATGAGCAGTTCTTC. It translates to CASSLMGAHNEQFF.

V usage is TRBV6-5 and J usage is TRBJ2-3; no reliable D call. V lost 0 bases and J 0 bases, leaving 7 bases between the germline ends. Germline-derived CDR1 and CDR2 are MNHEY and SVGAGI. CDR3 length: 15 residues. CDR3 sequence: CASSYSGVSTDTQYF. The CDR3 region has the DNA TGTGCCAGCAGTTACTCGGGCGTTAGCACAGATACGCAGTATTTT.

The chain links TRBV5-5 to TRBJ2-5, with 11 nucleotides matching TRBD2. V trimming: 4 bases; J trimming: 1 base; junction bases outside the gene matches: 3. The length of the CDR3 is 15 residues. Per the germline V gene, CDR1 is SGHKS and CDR2 is YYEKEE (reference sequence). DNA of the CDR3: TGTGCCAGCAGCCGGACTAGCGGGTTCCAAGAGACCCAGTACTTC. Residues: CASSRTSGFQETQYF.

This clone appeared a few times. This chain connects TRBV28 to TRBJ2-7; D might be TRBD1 (5 bases). V lost 5 bases and J 2 bases, leaving 13 bases between the germline ends. The CDR3 length is 14 residues. Germline V CDR1 and CDR2: MDHEN, SYDVKM. The CDR3 sequence is CASSRQSFAYEQYF. The CDR3 DNA reads TGTGCCAGCAGTCGACAGTCCTTTGCCTACGAGCAGTACTTC. The whole variable domain, remainder taken from reference TRBV28 and TRBJ2-7, is DVKVTQSSRYLVKRTGEKVFLECVQDMDHENMFWYRQDPGLGLRLIYFSYDVKMKEKGDIPEGYSVSREKKERFSLILESASTNQTSMYLCASSRQSFAYEQYFGPGTRLTVT.

The chain carries TRBV27 and TRBJ2-7; TRBD2 matches at 13 bases. V lost 5 bases and J lost 7; bases outside the gene matches: 11. CDR1 is MNHEY and CDR2 is SMNVEV in the germline V gene (reference sequence). The CDR3 totals 16 residues. The CDR3 sequence is CASSVPGLAGPGEQYF. DNA for the CDR3: TGTGCCAGCAGTGTCCCGGGACTAGCGGGGCCGGGGGAGCAGTACTTC.

This sequence joins TRBV10-3 and TRBJ2-1; the D is unclear. The CDR3 is made up of 16 amino acids. The V gene lost 0 bases and the J gene lost 0 bases, with 9 bases spanning the gap. In germline, CDR1 is ENHRY, CDR2 SYGVKD. CDR3 region: CAISESTGSSYNEQFF. The CDR3 DNA reads as TGTGCCATCAGTGAGTCGACGGGTAGCTCCTACAATGAGCAGTTCTTC.

This clone came up a few times. In DNA form, the CDR3 reads TGTGCCAGCGGGGCAGGGGGTCGGGTCATCAATCAGCCCCAGCATTTT. This translates into CASGAGGRVINQPQHF. V gene TRBV28 combines with J gene TRBJ1-5; 7 bases align to TRBD1. Trimming removed 8 bases from V and 3 bases from J; junction bases left unmatched: 13. This CDR3 spans 16 amino acids. From germline, CDR1 is MDHEN and CDR2 SYDVKM.

V gene TRBV11-3 combines with J gene TRBJ2-7; 10 bases align to TRBD1. J lost 6 bases, V lost 6 bases, and 8 bases had no gene match. The CDR3 has 14 amino acids. The germline V gene encodes CDR1 SGHNT and CDR2 YENEEA. The CDR3 DNA sequence: TGTGCCAGCAGTCCGGGACAGGGGCAGGTCGAGCAGTACTTC. This encodes CASSPGQGQVEQYF.

This chain uses TRBV5-1 with TRBJ1-3, with 10 bases matching TRBD1. J was trimmed by 3 bases and V by 4 bases; bases with no gene match: 7. This CDR3 has 16 amino acids. Germline V gene data show CDR1 as SGHRS and CDR2 as YFSETQ. The CDR3 sequence is CASSPSGTGDGNTIYF. CDR3 DNA: TGCGCCAGCAGCCCGTCCGGGACAGGGGATGGAAACACCATATATTTT.

V gene TRBV5-1 combines with J gene TRBJ1-3; D is ambiguous. Germline CDR1 is SGHRS and CDR2 is YFSETQ. V was cut by 0 bases and J by 4 bases, with 11 bases left in between. This CDR3 spans 15 amino acids. The CDR3 nucleotides are TGCGCCAGCAGCTTGGCCGGGTCCGAAGGAAACACCATATATTTT. Protein sequence: CASSLAGSEGNTIYF.

The chain couples TRBV2 to TRBJ2-7; TRBD1 matches at 9 bases. The CDR3 runs to 15 residues. CDR1 is SNHLY and CDR2 is FYNNEI in the germline V gene. The J segment lost 6 bases and the V segment lost 2 bases, leaving 8 bases of the junction unmatched. CDR3 amino acids: CASSETQGAKVEQYF. DNA of the CDR3: TGTGCCAGCAGTGAAACACAGGGGGCGAAGGTCGAGCAGTACTTC.

This chain uses TRBV9 with TRBJ1-4; 9 nucleotides line up with TRBD1. V lost 0 bases and J lost 5; bases outside the gene matches: 2. Germline V CDR1 and CDR2: SGDLS, YYNGEE. CDR3 size: 15 residues. DNA for the CDR3: TGTGCCAGCAGCGTAGGGACAGGGGAAAATGAAAAACTGTTTTTT. Translating it yields CASSVGTGENEKLFF. Using reference TRBV9 and TRBJ1-4 for the parts outside the CDR3, the full variable domain is DSGVTQTPKHLITATGQRVTLRCSPRSGDLSVYWYQQSLDQGLQFLIQYYNGEERAKGNILERFSAQQFPDLHSELNLSSLELGDSALYFCASSVGTGENEKLFFGSGTQLSVL.

J is TRBJ2-4 and V is TRBV19; D is perhaps TRBD1 (6 bases). Trimming removed 3 bases from V and 4 bases from J, with 7 bases in between. The germline CDR1 and CDR2 sequences are LNHDA and SQIVND (reference sequence). The CDR3 extends over 13 amino acids. CDR3 residues: CASSIRGKNIQYF. In nucleotides, the CDR3 is TGTGCCAGTAGTATCAGGGGAAAAAACATTCAGTACTTC.

This clone was counted a single time. The J gene is TRBJ2-2, the V gene TRBV5-1, with D possibly matching TRBD1 (5 bases). V was clipped by 0 bases and J by 9 bases, with 9 bases between them. CDR1 and CDR2 (germline): SGHRS, YFSETQ. The CDR3 contains 13 residues. The CDR3 reads CASSLGQSWELFF. In nucleotides, the CDR3 is TGCGCCAGCAGCTTGGGACAGTCGTGGGAGCTGTTTTTT.

This chain uses TRBV9 with TRBJ2-1; D possibly corresponds to TRBD1 (5 bases). From germline, CDR1 is SGDLS and CDR2 YYNGEE. V gave up 0 bases and J gave up 4 bases, with 14 bases separating them. The CDR3 is 16 amino acids. CDR3 sequence reads: CASSVAVGRDYNEQFF. The CDR3 DNA follows: TGTGCCAGCAGCGTAGCTGTGGGGCGCGATTACAATGAGCAGTTCTTC.

This clone has a single count. The V and J genes are TRBV25-1 and TRBJ1-5; a possible D gene is TRBD1 (6 bases). V lost 8 bases to trimming and J lost 4 bases, with 15 bases between them. Germline values: CDR1 MGHDK, CDR2 SYGVNS. This CDR3 is 14 amino acids long. As DNA, the CDR3 is TGTGCCAGCCAACTAGGTCAGGGGAATCAGCCCCAGCATTTT. The encoded protein is CASQLGQGNQPQHF.

The rearrangement joins TRBV7-9 to TRBJ2-1; 14 bases are a match to TRBD2. The CDR3 runs to 17 residues. V trimming: 6 bases; J trimming: 5 bases; junction bases outside the gene matches: 9. Germline CDR1 SEHNR, CDR2 FQNEAQ (reference sequence). The CDR3 is CASSPGTSGSRDNEQFF. The DNA for the CDR3 is TGTGCCAGCAGTCCGGGGACTAGCGGGAGTAGGGACAATGAGCAGTTCTTC.

The chain carries TRBV5-1 and TRBJ1-1; D is ambiguous. The V end was cut by 4 bases, the J end by 3 bases, with 10 bases between. The CDR3 runs to 13 residues. Germline CDR1 SGHRS, CDR2 YFSETQ. The DNA for the CDR3 is TGCGCCAGCAGCCCGAGCGGGGACACTGAAGCTTTCTTT. Encoded protein: CASSPSGDTEAFF.

This chain uses TRBV28 with TRBJ1-4, with TRBD1 identical over 9 bases. The V segment lost 6 bases and the J segment 4 bases; nucleotides outside the gene matches: 6. CDR1 is MDHEN and CDR2 is SYDVKM in the germline V gene. The CDR3 sequence is 15 residues long. The CDR3 protein is CASRGGDRVNEKLFF. CDR3 bases: TGTGCCAGCAGGGGGGGGGACAGGGTTAATGAAAAACTGTTTTTT. Using reference TRBV28 and TRBJ1-4 for the parts outside the CDR3, the full variable domain is DVKVTQSSRYLVKRTGEKVFLECVQDMDHENMFWYRQDPGLGLRLIYFSYDVKMKEKGDIPEGYSVSREKKERFSLILESASTNQTSMYLCASRGGDRVNEKLFFGSGTQLSVL.

V usage is TRBV2 and J usage is TRBJ1-1; a possible D gene is TRBD1 (5 bases). Germline V lookup: CDR1 SNHLY, CDR2 FYNNEI. Trimming left V 2 bases short and J 7 bases short, with 11 bases between. CDR3 length: 13 amino acids. The CDR3 DNA follows: TGTGCCAGCAGTGAACAGGGCGGGGATGAAGCTTTCTTT. Translation: CASSEQGGDEAFF.

The table lists this clone with a few counts. The chain carries TRBV14 and TRBJ1-6, with a weak D call TRBD1 (5 bases). Germline lookup yields CDR1 SGHDN and CDR2 FVKESK. This CDR3 spans 16 amino acids. V lost 3 bases to trimming and J lost 3 bases, with 12 bases between them. The CDR3 coding sequence is TGTGCCAGCAGCCAGAGACAGAGCCGCTATAATTCACCCCTCCACTTT. It yields the protein CASSQRQSRYNSPLHF.

This clone is medium-sized (0.01 to 0.1%) within its sample. The chain links TRBV5-6 to TRBJ2-2, with 10 bases fitting TRBD1. The trim removed 0 bases at V and 9 bases at J, leaving 2 bases unmatched. The CDR3 loop spans 14 amino acids. Germline V gene sequence: CDR1 SGHDT, CDR2 YYEEEE. CDR3 nucleotide sequence: TGTGCCAGCAGCTTGGGACAGGGGGCCTGGGAGCTGTTTTTT. Amino acids: CASSLGQGAWELFF.

V gene TRBV12-2 combines with J gene TRBJ2-7; the tabulated D call, TRBD2, remains unverified against the DNA. TRBV12-2 is tagged as a pseudogene. The CDR3 covers 19 residues. CDR3 in amino acids: CASRSRTLLRGGILDEQYF. CDR3 DNA sequence: TGTGCAAGTCGCTCCCGAACCCTATTGAGGGGAGGGATATTAGACGAGCAGTACTTC.